Each of the 29 T cell receptor beta chains below was sequenced from the same sample in a study of long-term antiretroviral therapy in people with HIV. With survey level as its setting, the immunoSEQ assay was v3.0. TCRdb's copy holds only in-frame clones and misses some; the assay was immunoSEQ multiplex PCR. The table has about 14,000 clones, around four fifths seen once; the top ten hold under 20%. The sequencing used unsorted PBMCs, collected 1.3 years before starting antiretroviral therapy. These receptors all stem from a man aged 35-49 years with HIV.

In DNA, the CDR3 is TGTGCCAGCAGTTACTCGGGTGCAGGGAGCTACGAGCAGTACTTC. Its protein is CASSYSGAGSYEQYF. The V gene is TRBV6-5, the J gene TRBJ2-7; D might be TRBD1 or TRBD2, each matching 5 bases. The V end was cut by 0 bases, the J end by 3 bases, with 12 bases between. The CDR3 loop spans 15 amino acids. CDR1 is MNHEY, CDR2 SVGAGI, per germline.

The rearrangement uses TRBV9 and TRBJ2-7; TRBD1 or TRBD2 may be the D gene (5 bases each). Between the trimmed V and J ends, which lost 3 bases and 1 base, there was a span of 8 bases. The CDR3 contains 13 residues. Germline CDR1 is SGDLS and CDR2 is YYNGEE. The CDR3 coding sequence is TGTGCCAGCAGCGGGGGACGGTCCTACGAGCAGTACTTC. Protein product: CASSGGRSYEQYF.

This sequence joins TRBV28 and TRBJ1-2; possibly TRBD1 for D (6 bases). The germline gives CDR1 MDHEN, CDR2 SYDVKM. The V end lost 4 bases, the J end lost 5 bases, and 17 bases lay between the germline ends. This CDR3 is 15 amino acids long. The CDR3 region is CASSSPDSIRYGYTF. The DNA of the CDR3 is TGTGCCAGCAGTTCCCCGGACAGCATACGGTATGGCTACACCTTC.

V and J are TRBV2 and TRBJ1-1; unclear D gene. Per germline, CDR1 SNHLY and CDR2 FYNNEI. V was cut by 2 bases and J by 5 bases, with 6 bases left in between. CDR3 size: 12 residues. The CDR3 DNA is TGTGCCAGCAGTGAACGAGGGACTGAAGCTTTCTTT. Translated: CASSERGTEAFF.

A single count supports this clone. The V and J genes are TRBV4-1 and TRBJ2-1; D is possibly TRBD2 (6 bases). The CDR3 covers 16 residues. With 3 bases removed from V and 2 bases from J, the gap between germline ends came to 14 bases. Looked up from germline, CDR1 is MGHRA and CDR2 is YSYEKL. The CDR3 coding sequence is TGCGCCAGCAGCCAGGGGCGGGGACCCACCTACAATGAGCAGTTCTTC. Amino acid sequence: CASSQGRGPTYNEQFF.

The J gene is TRBJ2-3, the V gene TRBV7-9; 11 bases map to TRBD2. J lost 5 bases, V lost 1 base, and 5 bases had no gene match. Germline CDR1 is SEHNR and CDR2 is FQNEAQ (reference sequence). The length of the CDR3 is 16 residues. CDR3 region: CASSLDVAGGGDTQYF. The DNA of the CDR3 is TGTGCCAGCAGCTTAGACGTAGCGGGGGGGGGAGATACGCAGTATTTT.

The chain links TRBV11-3 to TRBJ1-4; D gene uncertain. Trimming left V 4 bases short and J 8 bases short, with 20 bases between. The CDR3 extends over 16 amino acids. Germline CDR1 SGHNT, CDR2 YENEEA. In nucleotides, the CDR3 is TGTGCCAGCAGCTCCCATCAGACGGCGAGAGGGGAAAAACTGTTTTTT. Encoded protein: CASSSHQTARGEKLFF. Full variable domain (remainder filled in from reference TRBV11-3 and TRBJ1-4): EAGVVQSPRYKIIEKKQPVAFWCNPISGHNTLYWYLQNLGQGPELLIRYENEEAVDDSQLPKDRFSAERLKGVDSTLKIQPAELGDSAVYLCASSSHQTARGEKLFFGSGTQLSVL.

V is TRBV5-1 and J is TRBJ2-3; 13 bases align to TRBD2. Germline loops: CDR1 SGHRS, CDR2 YFSETQ. The CDR3 is made up of 17 amino acids. V shed 1 base, J shed 1 base, and the junction held 3 bases outside the gene matches. This chain's CDR3 is CASSLPGTSGGTDTQYF. CDR3 in DNA: TGCGCCAGCAGCTTGCCTGGGACTAGCGGGGGCACAGATACGCAGTATTTT.

In its sample, this clone is medium-sized. The chain links TRBV6-5 to TRBJ1-6; no reliable D call. The CDR3 extends over 12 amino acids. Germline V gene data show CDR1 as MNHEY and CDR2 as SVGAGI. Trimming cost V 0 bases and J 15 bases, with 9 bases left between them. The DNA of the CDR3 is TGTGCCAGCAGTTACTCGAGCGGGGTCCTCCACTTT. Protein: CASSYSSGVLHF.

This sequence joins TRBV12-5 and TRBJ1-6, with 7 bases identical to TRBD1. Per germline, CDR1 LGHNT and CDR2 FRNRAP. The CDR3 contains 15 residues. The V gene end was trimmed by 7 bases and the J gene end by 3 bases; junction bases not matched to a gene: 6. The CDR3 spells CASAARDSYNSPLHF. CDR3 nucleotides: TGTGCTAGTGCCGCCCGGGACAGCTATAATTCACCCCTCCACTTT.

The rearrangement uses TRBV5-8 and TRBJ1-2; 9 bases are a match to TRBD1. Germline V lookup: CDR1 SGHTS, CDR2 YDEGEE. The CDR3 covers 17 residues. Trimming took 4 bases from V and 7 from J; bases not matched to a gene: 17. The CDR3 here is CASSRGQGVGNMRGYTF. The CDR3 DNA reads TGTGCCAGCAGCAGGGGACAGGGTGTAGGAAATATGCGTGGCTACACCTTC.

This clone was seen more than once but under ten times. In DNA, the CDR3 is TGTGCCAGTAGTATAATTCCCTCGTCCGGAAACACCATATATTTT. Residues: CASSIIPSSGNTIYF. This chain links TRBV19 with TRBJ1-3; D remains unclear. The CDR3 length is 15 residues. CDR1 is LNHDA, CDR2 SQIVND, per germline (reference sequence). V shed 2 bases and J shed 4 bases, with 12 bases lying between them.

The rearrangement joins TRBV5-4 to TRBJ2-7; TRBD1 agrees at 9 bases. Germline V gene lookup returns CDR1 SGHNT and CDR2 YYREEE (reference sequence). J was trimmed by 6 bases and V by 4 bases; bases with no gene match: 5. The CDR3 is made up of 13 amino acids. The CDR3 spells CASSMGQGPEQYF. CDR3 coding DNA: TGTGCCAGCAGCATGGGACAGGGCCCCGAGCAGTACTTC.

This clone was recorded only once. The chain's CDR3 is CASSPRANYGYTF. CDR3 bases: TGTGCCAGCTCACCAAGGGCCAACTATGGCTACACCTTC. This chain connects TRBV18 to TRBJ1-2; D is unresolved. Germline V gives CDR1 KGHSH, CDR2 LQKENI. CDR3 length: 13 residues. V dropped 2 bases and J dropped 2 bases, with 6 bases sitting between them.

The rearrangement uses TRBV7-3 and TRBJ2-7, with unresolved D. The CDR3 covers 15 residues. Germline V gene sequence: CDR1 SGHTA, CDR2 FQGTGA. The V end was cut by 3 bases, the J end by 2 bases, with 14 bases between. DNA of the CDR3: TGTGCCAGCAGCTTGACCGCCGGTAGCACCTACGAGCAGTACTTC. Protein product: CASSLTAGSTYEQYF.

The chain combines TRBV6-6 with TRBJ1-1, with 8 bases fitting TRBD1. The CDR3 spans 15 residues. CDR1 and CDR2 from the germline V gene are MNHNY and SVGAGI (reference sequence). Unmatched junction bases numbered 4, after V lost 3 bases and J lost 1 base. CDR3 residues: CASSYSGQGNTEAFF. The CDR3 nucleotides are TGTGCCAGCAGTTATTCCGGACAGGGGAACACTGAAGCTTTCTTT.

V usage is TRBV7-9 and J usage is TRBJ2-6, with 8 bases matching TRBD1. The germline gives CDR1 SEHNR, CDR2 FQNEAQ (reference sequence). The CDR3 extends over 15 amino acids. The V segment lost 2 bases and the J segment 4 bases; nucleotides outside the gene matches: 1. CDR3 sequence: CASSLQGAGANVLTF. The CDR3 nucleotides are TGTGCCAGCAGCTTACAGGGGGCAGGGGCCAACGTCCTGACTTTC.

The chain combines TRBV10-3 with TRBJ1-2; no reliable D call. V lost 1 base, J lost 4 bases, and 10 bases lay in between. This CDR3 spans 14 amino acids. Germline CDR1 reads ENHRY; CDR2 reads SYGVKD. CDR3 in DNA: TGTGCCATCAGTGAGTATTCCGAAACCTATGGCTACACCTTC. It translates to CAISEYSETYGYTF.

The rearrangement joins TRBV29-1 to TRBJ2-7; perhaps TRBD2 as D (5 bases). CDR3 length: 13 residues. V lost 6 bases and J 2 bases, leaving 14 bases between the germline ends. Looked up from germline, CDR1 is SQVTM and CDR2 is ANQGSEA. CDR3 protein: CSVLGGRTYEQYF. In DNA form, the CDR3 reads TGCAGCGTCCTCGGAGGCAGGACCTACGAGCAGTACTTC.

The rearrangement joins TRBV20-1 to TRBJ2-3, with D unclear. Trimming shortened V by 3 bases and J by 5 bases, and 6 bases separated the two germline ends. The CDR3 totals 11 residues. Germline CDR1 reads DFQATT; CDR2 reads SNEGSKA (reference sequence). CDR3 DNA: TGCAGTGCTAGGACCGGAGATACGCAGTATTTT. This codes for CSARTGDTQYF.

The J gene is TRBJ1-1, the V gene TRBV5-1, with a weak D call TRBD1 (6 bases). The CDR3 runs 13 residues. In germline, CDR1 is SGHRS, CDR2 YFSETQ. The V end was cut by 5 bases, the J end by 4 bases, with 12 bases between. CDR3 residues: CASSSDSFTEAFF. DNA of the CDR3: TGCGCCAGCAGTTCGGACAGTTTCACTGAAGCTTTCTTT.

The sample holds a few counts of this clone. This chain links TRBV11-2 with TRBJ2-7, with 9 positions matching TRBD1. The germline CDR1 and CDR2 sequences are SGHAT and FQNNGV. Unmatched junction bases numbered 8, after V lost 5 bases and J lost 0 bases. The CDR3 length is 16 residues. The CDR3 region has the DNA TGTGCCAGCAGCCCGATGGACAGGGGAACCTCCTACGAGCAGTACTTC. Amino acid sequence: CASSPMDRGTSYEQYF.

The chain couples TRBV5-4 to TRBJ1-1; D remains unclear. CDR1 is SGHNT and CDR2 is YYREEE in the germline V gene (reference sequence). This CDR3 region has 13 residues. With 3 bases removed from V and 0 bases from J, the gap between germline ends came to 6 bases. This chain's CDR3 is CASSSYMNTEAFF. CDR3 in DNA: TGTGCCAGCAGCTCGTACATGAACACTGAAGCTTTCTTT.

This clone is a singleton in its sample. The chain employs TRBV27 and TRBJ2-1, with 8 bases identical to TRBD1. The CDR3 runs to 13 residues. Germline V CDR1 and CDR2: MNHEY, SMNVEV (reference sequence). The V segment lost 5 bases and the J segment 8 bases; nucleotides outside the gene matches: 5. The CDR3 sequence is CASSPQGGHEQFF. CDR3 in DNA: TGTGCCAGCAGTCCACAGGGGGGCCATGAGCAGTTCTTC.

This clone was counted between two and nine times. This chain links TRBV9 with TRBJ2-5; D is possibly TRBD1 or TRBD2 (5 bases each). The CDR3 consists of 15 residues. Germline loops: CDR1 SGDLS, CDR2 YYNGEE. V lost 3 bases, J lost 2 bases, and 14 bases lay in between. This chain's CDR3 is CASSASPGPQETQYF. The CDR3 nucleotides read TGTGCCAGCAGCGCCAGCCCGGGACCGCAAGAGACCCAGTACTTC.

This chain uses TRBV28 with TRBJ1-5; unclear D gene. This CDR3 has 13 amino acids. The V end was cut by 2 bases, the J end by 4 bases, with 6 bases between. CDR1 is MDHEN, CDR2 SYDVKM, per germline. CDR3 bases: TGTGCCAGCAGTTTAGATAGGAATCAGCCCCAGCATTTT. Its translation is CASSLDRNQPQHF.

The V gene is TRBV12-5, the J gene TRBJ1-1, with TRBD1 matching over 10 bases. This CDR3 has 15 amino acids. With V trimmed by 7 bases and J by 4 bases, 9 bases remained unmatched. Per germline, CDR1 LGHNT and CDR2 FRNRAP. Here the CDR3 DNA reads TGTGCTAGTGCCTCGGGACAGGGGTTGGGCACTGAAGCTTTCTTT. Translated, it gives CASASGQGLGTEAFF.

The chain carries TRBV5-1 and TRBJ1-5, with a possible D match to TRBD1 (6 bases). Trimming removed 4 bases at V and 6 bases at J, with 17 bases between. The CDR3 contains 15 residues. Looked up from germline, CDR1 is SGHRS and CDR2 is YFSETQ. The CDR3, as DNA: TGCGCCAGCAGCCTGGGGGGGCAGGAGGGTCAGCCCCAGCATTTT. This codes for CASSLGGQEGQPQHF.

The chain joins TRBV10-1 to TRBJ2-2; possible D gene TRBD1, 6 bases. Trimming removed 3 bases from V and 5 bases from J, with 13 bases in between. Germline V CDR1 and CDR2: WNHNN, SYGVQD (reference sequence). The CDR3 is 15 residues long. The CDR3 sequence: CASSEKWGRTGELFF. CDR3 DNA sequence: TGCGCCAGCAGTGAAAAATGGGGGCGAACCGGGGAGCTGTTTTTT.